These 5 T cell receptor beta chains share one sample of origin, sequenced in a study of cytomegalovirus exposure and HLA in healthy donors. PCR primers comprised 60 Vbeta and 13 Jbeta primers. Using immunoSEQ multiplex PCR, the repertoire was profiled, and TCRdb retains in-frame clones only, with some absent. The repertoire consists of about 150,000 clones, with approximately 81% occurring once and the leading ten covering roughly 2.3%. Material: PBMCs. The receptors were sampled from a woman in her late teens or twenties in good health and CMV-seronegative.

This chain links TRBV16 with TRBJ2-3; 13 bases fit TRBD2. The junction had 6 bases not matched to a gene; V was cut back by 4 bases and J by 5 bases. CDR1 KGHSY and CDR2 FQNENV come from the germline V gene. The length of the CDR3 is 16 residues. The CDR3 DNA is TGTGCCAGCAGCCGGCGCCGACTAGCGGGAGGAGATACGCAGTATTTT. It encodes CASSRRRLAGGDTQYF. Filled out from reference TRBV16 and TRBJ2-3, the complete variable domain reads GEEVAQTPKHLVRGEGQKAKLYCAPIKGHSYVFWYQQVLKNEFKFLISFQNENVFDETGMPKERFSAKCLPNSPCSLEIQATKLEDSAVYFCASSRRRLAGGDTQYFGPGTRLTVL.

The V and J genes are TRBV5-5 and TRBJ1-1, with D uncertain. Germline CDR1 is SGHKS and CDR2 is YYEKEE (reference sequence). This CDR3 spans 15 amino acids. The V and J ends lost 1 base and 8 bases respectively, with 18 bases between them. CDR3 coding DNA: TGTGCCAGCAGCTTGTTGGTTGGAGGATCGGGCGAAGCTTTCTTT. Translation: CASSLLVGGSGEAFF.

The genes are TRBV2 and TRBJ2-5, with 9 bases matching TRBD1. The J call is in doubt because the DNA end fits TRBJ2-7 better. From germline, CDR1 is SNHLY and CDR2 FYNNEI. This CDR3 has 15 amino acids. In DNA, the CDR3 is TGTGCCAGCAGTGAAGGGGGGACAGGGTCCTACGAGCAGTACTTC. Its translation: CASSEGGTGSYEQYF.

The CDR3 nucleotides are TGTGCCAGCAGCGGGACTAGCGGGGTAGATACGCAGTATTTT. As protein: CASSGTSGVDTQYF. The chain links TRBV9 to TRBJ2-3, with TRBD2 identical over 12 bases. The trim removed 3 bases at V and 5 bases at J, leaving 1 base unmatched. The CDR3 runs to 14 residues. Germline V gene data show CDR1 as SGDLS and CDR2 as YYNGEE. Variable domain in full (rest from reference TRBV9 and TRBJ2-3): DSGVTQTPKHLITATGQRVTLRCSPRSGDLSVYWYQQSLDQGLQFLIQYYNGEERAKGNILERFSAQQFPDLHSELNLSSLELGDSALYFCASSGTSGVDTQYFGPGTRLTVL.

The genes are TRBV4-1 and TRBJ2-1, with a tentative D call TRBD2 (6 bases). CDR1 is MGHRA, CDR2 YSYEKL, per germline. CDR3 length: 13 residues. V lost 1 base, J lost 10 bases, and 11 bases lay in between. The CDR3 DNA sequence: TGCGCCAGCAGCCAAGGGAGGGGCATAGAGCAGTTCTTC. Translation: CASSQGRGIEQFF.